The 10 T cell receptor beta chains presented below share a single source sample, sequenced in a study of blood T cell repertoires in COVID-19. Sequencing used immunoSEQ multiplex PCR; TCRdb keeps in-frame clones, though not all of them. The sample has 75,000 to 90,000 clones, roughly 88% seen once. Material: peripheral blood. Source of these receptors: a woman aged 45-65 years in a cohort sampled during active COVID-19.

The CDR3 coding sequence is TGTGCCAGCAGGACCTCTTCCCAGGGGGGAAGCAATCAGCCCCAGCATTTT. This gives the protein CASRTSSQGGSNQPQHF. This chain uses TRBV28 with TRBJ1-5; 7 positions match TRBD1. From germline, CDR1 is MDHEN and CDR2 SYDVKM. V dropped 6 bases and J dropped 1; count of bases not matched to a gene: 12. The CDR3 runs 17 residues.

This clone was found once. This rearrangement joins TRBV7-2 to TRBJ1-1; 7 bases are a match to TRBD1. Germline V CDR1 and CDR2: SGHTA, FQGNSA. CDR3 length: 15 amino acids. The V gene end was trimmed by 1 base and the J gene end by 5 bases; junction bases not matched to a gene: 7. As DNA, the CDR3 is TGTGCCAGCAGCTTAGATGGGGGCAGGGGGACTGAAGCTTTCTTT. Amino acids: CASSLDGGRGTEAFF.

V is TRBV3-1 (or the pseudogene TRBV3-2) and J is TRBJ2-1, with TRBD2 matching over 9 bases. The CDR3 loop spans 15 amino acids. Germline CDR1 and CDR2: LGHDT and YNNKEL (reference sequence). Trimming at V came to 8 bases and at J to 6 bases, leaving 11 bases not matched to a gene. The CDR3 reads CASGGASGTFNEQFF. CDR3 sequence (DNA): TGTGCCAGCGGGGGGGCTAGCGGGACTTTCAATGAGCAGTTCTTC.

This chain links TRBV2 with TRBJ2-1; TRBD2 matches 7 bases. Germline V gene data show CDR1 as SNHLY and CDR2 as FYNNEI. V gave up 6 bases and J gave up 1 base; unmatched junction bases: 15. The CDR3 is made up of 18 amino acids. Here the CDR3 reads CASRKTIGSGSSYNEQFF. In nucleotides, the CDR3 is TGTGCCAGCAGGAAGACTATAGGTAGCGGGTCTTCCTACAATGAGCAGTTCTTC.

The rearrangement joins TRBV29-1 to TRBJ2-7; possible D gene TRBD2, 5 bases. V was clipped by 6 bases and J by 2 bases, with 11 bases between them. Germline CDR1 and CDR2: SQVTM and ANQGSEA. The CDR3 has 12 amino acids. This chain's CDR3 is CSVVSAPYEQYF. The CDR3 DNA is TGCAGCGTCGTTAGCGCCCCCTACGAGCAGTACTTC.

A single count supports this clone. The chain links TRBV18 to TRBJ2-1, with 7 bases fitting TRBD2. This CDR3 comprises 15 residues. Germline V gives CDR1 KGHSH, CDR2 LQKENI. The ends lost 5 bases at V and 6 bases at J; junction bases unmatched: 10. CDR3 amino acids: CASSGLAALGNEQFF. CDR3 DNA sequence: TGTGCCAGCTCAGGCCTAGCGGCCTTGGGCAATGAGCAGTTCTTC.

This chain links TRBV20-1 with TRBJ2-3, with 11 bases that match TRBD2. This CDR3 is built from 21 residues. The V and J ends lost 3 bases and 1 base, in that order; junction bases with no gene match: 21. Germline V CDR1 and CDR2: DFQATT, SNEGSKA (reference sequence). The CDR3 here is CSASAGTGPLLAGAGTDTQYF. In DNA, the CDR3 is TGCAGTGCTAGTGCCGGGACAGGGCCTCTACTAGCGGGGGCTGGCACAGATACGCAGTATTTT.

The chain is built from TRBV27 and TRBJ1-4; 7 nucleotides line up with TRBD1. The CDR3 length is 16 residues. CDR1 and CDR2 from the germline V gene are MNHEY and SMNVEV (reference sequence). V gave up 2 bases and J gave up 0 bases; unmatched junction bases: 3. The CDR3 spells CASSLGQGATNEKLFF. As DNA, the CDR3 is TGTGCCAGCAGTTTAGGGCAGGGGGCAACTAATGAAAAACTGTTTTTT.

This clone has just a few counts. This chain connects TRBV6-5 to TRBJ2-1, with 7 bases aligning to TRBD1. V shed 7 bases, J shed 2 bases, and the junction held 2 bases outside the gene matches. This CDR3 spans 13 amino acids. Germline CDR1 reads MNHEY; CDR2 reads SVGAGI. The CDR3: CASNRGTYNEQFF. In DNA form, the CDR3 reads TGTGCCAGCAACAGGGGAACCTACAATGAGCAGTTCTTC.

The rearrangement links TRBV5-1 to TRBJ2-1, with D maybe TRBD2 (6 bases). The CDR3 has 14 residues. Trimming cost V 7 bases and J 5 bases, with 16 bases left between them. Germline V CDR1 and CDR2: SGHRS, YFSETQ. This CDR3 reads CASRTGERHNEQFF. The CDR3 DNA is TGCGCCAGCCGTACGGGGGAGAGACACAATGAGCAGTTCTTC.